This T cell receptor beta chain was identified during a study of Graves' ophthalmopathy and Graves' hyperthyroidism. Across the whole study: Ahead of any treatment, peripheral blood was obtained at the initial diagnosis.

RNA served as the template for amplifying TCR beta CDR3 regions. RT-PCR with HTBI primers came first, then second-round multiplex PCR. Each CDR3 protein gets one entry after TCRdb re-called the multiplex PCR reads with MiXCR. The sample includes about 640,000 distinct CDR3 sequences, over 40% of them seen just once. CDR1 and CDR2 from the germline V gene are SGHRS and YFSETQ. V dropped 3 bases and J dropped 5 bases, with 9 bases sitting between them. The CDR3 has 13 amino acids. About this clonotype itself: This sequence may be a read error, since a much larger clone differs from it by one base.

The chain couples TRBV5-1 to TRBJ1-5; D is uncertain. The clonotype was recovered from an adult man with Graves' ophthalmopathy. The sequencing sample was made of peripheral blood. The CDR3 protein is CASSYGGYQPQHF. Written as DNA, the CDR3 is TGCGCCAGCAGCTACGGCGGGTATCAGCCCCAGCATTTT.